Shown below are 18 T cell receptor beta chains from a single sample sequenced in a study of cytomegalovirus exposure and HLA in healthy donors. PCR was performed using 60 Vbeta and 13 Jbeta primers. TCRdb's table, derived via immunoSEQ multiplex PCR, lists solely in-frame clones and lacks some. This table has over 110,000 clones, around three quarters appearing once. Sequenced input: PBMCs. The receptors derive from a woman between 40 and 55 years old in good health and CMV-seropositive.

This sequence joins TRBV2 and TRBJ2-3, with D perhaps matching TRBD2 (6 bases). Germline V gene data show CDR1 as SNHLY and CDR2 as FYNNEI. Trimming pared 7 bases from V and 2 bases from J, leaving 13 bases between. The CDR3 covers 14 residues. The CDR3 sequence is CASNGRTFTDTQYF. The CDR3 nucleotides read TGTGCCAGCAACGGGAGAACGTTCACAGATACGCAGTATTTT. Based on the CDR3 plus reference TRBV2 and TRBJ2-3, the full variable domain is EPEVTQTPSHQVTQMGQEVILRCVPISNHLYFYWYRQILGQKVEFLVSFYNNEISEKSEIFDDQFSVERPDGSNFTLKIRSTKLEDSAMYFCASNGRTFTDTQYFGPGTRLTVL.

The chain employs TRBV2 and TRBJ2-5; D is perhaps TRBD1 (6 bases). CDR3 size: 13 residues. Trimming left V 4 bases short and J 2 bases short, with 8 bases between. In germline, CDR1 is SNHLY, CDR2 FYNNEI. The CDR3 sequence: CASSGTEQETQYF. The CDR3 DNA reads as TGTGCCAGCAGTGGGACAGAGCAAGAGACCCAGTACTTC.

The J gene is TRBJ2-3, the V gene TRBV27; a weak D match, TRBD1 (7 bases). V lost 3 bases and J lost 3, with 16 bases in between. CDR1 MNHEY and CDR2 SMNVEV come from the germline V gene (reference sequence). This CDR3 is 16 amino acids long. The CDR3 loop is CASSLGAGGGTDTQYF. The CDR3 coding sequence is TGTGCCAGCAGTTTGGGGGCAGGGGGAGGTACAGATACGCAGTATTTT.

The V gene is TRBV30, the J gene TRBJ2-1, with TRBD2 matching over 14 bases. V lost 1 base and J lost 8; bases outside the gene matches: 4. Germline-derived CDR1 and CDR2 are GTSNPN and SVGIG (reference sequence). The CDR3 sequence is 15 residues long. CDR3 in DNA: TGTGCCTGGAGTGCTCTGGGACTAGCGGGAGATGAGCAGTTCTTC. Translated: CAWSALGLAGDEQFF. Complete variable domain (other parts from reference TRBV30 and TRBJ2-1): SQTIHQWPATLVQPVGSPLSLECTVEGTSNPNLYWYRQAAGRGLQLLFYSVGIGQISSEVPQNLSASRPQDRQFILSSKKLLLSDSGFYLCAWSALGLAGDEQFFGPGTRLTVL.

V usage is TRBV18 and J usage is TRBJ2-5, with 9 bases that match TRBD2. Per the germline V gene, CDR1 is KGHSH and CDR2 is LQKENI. Losses at the gene ends were 4 bases for V and 4 bases for J; bases not matched to a gene: 7. The CDR3 extends over 15 amino acids. The CDR3 DNA is TGTGCCAGCTCACAATTGACAGCGGGAGGAGAGACCCAGTACTTC. It encodes CASSQLTAGGETQYF.

V and J are TRBV7-9 and TRBJ2-6; TRBD2 agrees at 9 bases. This CDR3 is 16 amino acids long. Germline-derived CDR1 and CDR2 are SEHNR and FQNEAQ (reference sequence). With V trimmed by 3 bases and J by 3 bases, 3 bases remained unmatched. DNA for the CDR3: TGTGCCAGCAGCTTGCGGGAGGGCTATGGGGCCAACGTCCTGACTTTC. As protein: CASSLREGYGANVLTF.

CDR3 DNA sequence: TGTGCCAGCAGCCACCCGGGCGCGGGAGGGCCGCACAATGAGCAGTTCTTC. This gives the protein CASSHPGAGGPHNEQFF. The V and J genes are TRBV5-6 and TRBJ2-1, with 9 bases matching TRBD2. V was clipped by 4 bases and J by 5 bases; unmatched bases: 13. Looked up from germline, CDR1 is SGHDT and CDR2 is YYEEEE. The CDR3 is 17 residues long.

The rearrangement links TRBV19 to TRBJ2-3; no reliable D call. Germline lookup yields CDR1 LNHDA and CDR2 SQIVND (reference sequence). Trimming pared 5 bases from V and 4 bases from J, leaving 13 bases between. CDR3 length: 14 residues. CDR3 sequence (DNA): TGTGCCAGTAGTCCCGGTGACATCGCAGATACGCAGTATTTT. It specifies CASSPGDIADTQYF. The full variable domain, completed using reference TRBV19 and TRBJ2-3, is DGGITQSPKYLFRKEGQNVTLSCEQNLNHDAMYWYRQDPGQGLRLIYYSQIVNDFQKGDIAEGYSVSREKKESFPLTVTSAQKNPTAFYLCASSPGDIADTQYFGPGTRLTVL.

The chain is built from TRBV10-3 and TRBJ1-2; 12 nucleotides align to TRBD1. Trimming cost V 7 bases and J 8 bases; bases outside gene matches: 5. Germline V gene sequence: CDR1 ENHRY, CDR2 SYGVKD. The CDR3 spans 13 residues. The CDR3 DNA follows: TGTGCCATCATGGGGACAGGGGGCACGGGCTACACCTTC. Amino acid sequence: CAIMGTGGTGYTF.

The V gene is TRBV27, the J gene TRBJ2-3, with a weak D call TRBD2 (5 bases). V lost 6 bases and J lost 0, with 13 bases in between. The germline V gene has CDR1 MNHEY and CDR2 SMNVEV (reference sequence). This CDR3 is built from 15 residues. CDR3 DNA sequence: TGTGCCAGCAGCGAACAGAGACTAAGCACAGATACGCAGTATTTT. Translated: CASSEQRLSTDTQYF.

The chain couples TRBV25-1 to TRBJ2-1; TRBD1 agrees at 7 bases. The CDR3 covers 12 residues. Looked up from germline, CDR1 is MGHDK and CDR2 is SYGVNS. Germline trimming cut 4 bases from V and 10 bases from J; bases unmatched to any gene: 4. CDR3 DNA: TGTGCCAGCAGTGGACAGGGTCGGGAGCAGTTCTTC. Residues: CASSGQGREQFF. Complete variable domain (other parts from reference TRBV25-1 and TRBJ2-1): EADIYQTPRYLVIGTGKKITLECSQTMGHDKMYWYQQDPGMELHLIHYSYGVNSTEKGDLSSESTVSRIRTEHFPLTLESARPSHTSQYLCASSGQGREQFFGPGTRLTVL.

A note on this clone: This same CDR3 is encoded by further DNA sequences in the sample. DNA of the CDR3: TGTGCCAGCAGCCACTCCTACGAGCAGTACTTC. Its translation is CASSHSYEQYF. The chain recombines TRBV28 with TRBJ2-7, with unresolved D. The V end lost 6 bases, the J end lost 0 bases, and 3 bases lay between the germline ends. The CDR3 totals 11 residues. Germline CDR1 reads MDHEN; CDR2 reads SYDVKM.

The chain joins TRBV20-1 to TRBJ2-7; D may be TRBD1 (5 bases). Germline CDR1 reads DFQATT; CDR2 reads SNEGSKA (reference sequence). The ends were cut back, 4 bases at V and 4 bases at J, with 8 bases in the middle. This CDR3 has 11 residues. The CDR3 nucleotides are TGCAGTGCTATGACAGTGTACGAGCAGTACTTC. Translation: CSAMTVYEQYF.

This rearrangement joins TRBV7-8 to TRBJ1-3; TRBD1 aligns across 8 bases. With V trimmed by 1 base and J by 0 bases, 5 bases remained unmatched. The CDR3 runs to 17 residues. The germline CDR1 and CDR2 sequences are SGHVS and FQNEAQ. The CDR3 sequence is CASSLGQGTLSGNTIYF. The CDR3 DNA is TGTGCCAGCAGCTTAGGACAGGGGACACTCTCTGGAAACACCATATATTTT.

This sequence joins TRBV7-9 and TRBJ2-1; 10 bases fit TRBD1. In germline, CDR1 is SEHNR, CDR2 FQNEAQ (reference sequence). The CDR3 has 15 residues. Trimming removed 4 bases from V and 10 bases from J; junction bases left unmatched: 10. The CDR3 protein is CASSSRGQGLREQFF. CDR3 sequence (DNA): TGTGCCAGCAGCTCCAGGGGACAGGGGCTGAGGGAGCAGTTCTTC.

The chain recombines TRBV28 with TRBJ2-5; 12 bases map to TRBD2. CDR1 and CDR2 from the germline V gene are MDHEN and SYDVKM. The CDR3 loop spans 15 amino acids. With V trimmed by 2 bases and J by 3 bases, 1 base remained unmatched. The CDR3 nucleotides are TGTGCCAGCAGTTTACGGACTAGCGGGAAAGAGACCCAGTACTTC. Its protein is CASSLRTSGKETQYF.

The genes are TRBV12-2 and TRBJ1-2; TRBD1 reflects the table's D call only, with no check against the DNA. TRBV12-2 is shown as a pseudogene. This CDR3 is 16 amino acids long. This CDR3 reads CASRLVRTGGTYGYTF. DNA for the CDR3: TGTGCAAGTCGCTTAGTCAGGACAGGAGGAACCTATGGCTACACCTTC.

This clone was counted between two and nine times. This rearrangement joins TRBV4-1 to TRBJ1-4; D ambiguous. The CDR3 has 17 amino acids. Germline V gene lookup returns CDR1 MGHRA and CDR2 YSYEKL. V was shortened by 0 bases and J by 8 bases, with 19 bases between the two germline ends. For the CDR3, the DNA is TGCGCCAGCAGCCAAGAAGGACGGGCTCCTCGGGAAGAAAAACTGTTTTTT. Its protein is CASSQEGRAPREEKLFF.